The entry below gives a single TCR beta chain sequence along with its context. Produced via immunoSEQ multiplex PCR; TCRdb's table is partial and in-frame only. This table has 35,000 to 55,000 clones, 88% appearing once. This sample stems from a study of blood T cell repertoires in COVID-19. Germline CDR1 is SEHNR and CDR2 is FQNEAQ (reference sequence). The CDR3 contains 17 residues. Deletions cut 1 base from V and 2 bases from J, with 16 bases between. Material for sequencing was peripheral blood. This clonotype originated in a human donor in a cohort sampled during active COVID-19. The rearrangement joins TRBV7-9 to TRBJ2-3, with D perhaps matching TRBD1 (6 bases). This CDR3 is CASSLDVLRDNTDTQYF. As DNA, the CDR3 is TGTGCCAGCAGCTTAGACGTGTTACGGGACAACACAGATACGCAGTATTTT.